A single sample gave rise to the 8 T cell receptor beta chains below, sequenced in a study of shared clonotypes between healthy human individuals. The method was immunoSEQ multiplex PCR; TCRdb's version includes in-frame clones alone and lacks a portion of them. The sample includes some 2.4 million clones, 90% to 95% seen only once; the top ten take approximately 0.35%. Sequencing was carried out using naive CD4+ T cells from PBMCs. Described subset: CD45RA+ positively selected. These receptors came from a man aged 18 to 30 in good health. Some clones in this sample may be carry-over from other donors' samples.

This chain uses TRBV5-8 with TRBJ1-5; D is ambiguous. Trimming pared 0 bases from V and 7 bases from J, leaving 14 bases between. Germline loops: CDR1 SGHTS, CDR2 YDEGEE. This CDR3 is built from 15 residues. The CDR3 region has the DNA TGTGCCAGCAGCTTGGGCTTCATGGTGGGGCAGCCCCAGCATTTT. Its translation is CASSLGFMVGQPQHF. Full variable domain (missing parts from reference TRBV5-8 and TRBJ1-5): EAGVTQSPTHLIKTRGQQATLRCSPISGHTSVYWYQQALGLGLQFLLWYDEGEERNRGNFPPRFSGRQFPNYSSELNVNALELEDSALYLCASSLGFMVGQPQHFGDGTRLSIL.

V gene TRBV5-4 combines with J gene TRBJ1-1, with 9 nucleotides matching TRBD1. Germline V gene lookup returns CDR1 SGHNT and CDR2 YYREEE (reference sequence). CDR3 length equals 16 residues. The V and J ends lost 4 bases and 7 bases, in that order; junction bases with no gene match: 14. CDR3 amino acids: CASSAGTGRGRGEAFF. CDR3 sequence (DNA): TGTGCCAGCAGCGCCGGGACAGGGAGGGGGCGGGGTGAAGCTTTCTTT.

This clone was counted only a few times. The chain employs TRBV2 and TRBJ1-2; 7 nucleotides agree with TRBD1. Looked up from germline, CDR1 is SNHLY and CDR2 is FYNNEI. V gave up 4 bases and J gave up 12 bases; unmatched junction bases: 8. The CDR3 covers 12 residues. The CDR3 DNA reads TGTGCCAGCAGTGGGGACAGCCTTTTGGACACCTTC. Amino acid sequence: CASSGDSLLDTF.

This sequence joins TRBV5-1 and TRBJ2-5, with D possibly matching TRBD2 (6 bases). Germline loops: CDR1 SGHRS, CDR2 YFSETQ. This CDR3 is 15 amino acids long. Trimming left V 3 bases short and J 3 bases short, with 15 bases between. The CDR3 protein is CASSWHRGMKETQYF. The CDR3 region has the DNA TGCGCCAGCAGCTGGCACCGGGGGATGAAAGAGACCCAGTACTTC.

The rearrangement links TRBV18 to TRBJ2-7, with 9 nucleotides matching TRBD2. J gave up 2 bases and V 0 bases, and 5 bases lay outside the gene matches. CDR3 length: 16 residues. Germline V gives CDR1 KGHSH, CDR2 LQKENI. For the CDR3, the DNA is TGTGCCAGCTCACCACCGGATGGACTAGCGACCTACGAGCAGTACTTC. This sequence encodes CASSPPDGLATYEQYF.

This clone was detected only a few times. The chain joins TRBV5-1 to TRBJ1-1; 7 nucleotides line up with TRBD1. The CDR3 covers 14 residues. Germline assignment: CDR1 SGHRS and CDR2 YFSETQ. The V gene end was trimmed by 0 bases and the J gene end by 3 bases; junction bases not matched to a gene: 2. CDR3 residues: CASSLAGQYTEAFF. The CDR3 DNA sequence: TGCGCCAGCAGCTTGGCGGGACAGTACACTGAAGCTTTCTTT.

This rearrangement joins TRBV7-2 to TRBJ1-1; D might be TRBD1 (6 bases). The CDR3 length is 14 residues. With 5 bases removed from V and 2 bases from J, the gap between germline ends came to 12 bases. Germline CDR1 is SGHTA and CDR2 is FQGNSA. The CDR3, as DNA: TGTGCCAGCAGCCGACAGGATTTAAACACTGAAGCTTTCTTT. Protein sequence: CASSRQDLNTEAFF.

V gene TRBV9 combines with J gene TRBJ2-7, with unresolved D. The CDR3 spans 11 residues. Germline loops: CDR1 SGDLS, CDR2 YYNGEE. V lost 3 bases and J 10 bases, leaving 11 bases between the germline ends. The chain's CDR3 is CASSDGRRQYF. The CDR3 DNA reads TGTGCCAGCAGCGACGGCAGGAGACAGTACTTC.